The subject of this entry is one T cell receptor (beta chain). This clone's antigen is unknown. No base quality values were provided; no much bigger clone lies one nucleotide off. Preparation of the library involved the immunoSEQ multiplex PCR assay. TCRdb provides this immuneACCESS table in a form limited to in-frame rearrangements. Some clones are lacking; in checked studies, under half of them reflect an unresolved V gene, and why the rest are absent is not known. Here the sample has tens of thousands of clones; around 95% occur a single time. Clones ranked in the top ten supply roughly 0.28% of the sample. In the germline V gene, CDR1 corresponds to SGDLS and CDR2 to YYNGEE. V is trimmed back by 0 bases and J by 2 bases, and the junction contains 2 bases that no gene match accounts for. Inclusive of the bounding cysteine and phenylalanine, the CDR3 is 15 residues long. The CDR3 DNA has 45 bases and is translated from base 1.

This specimen belongs to a study of technical replicates of blood from a few donors (dated by TCRdb to between 2016 and 2019). This chain joins TRBV9 to TRBJ1-5, and 7 junctional nucleotides match TRBD1. The clonotype was recovered from a human donor in good health. Sample: T cells isolated from PBMCs. In nucleotide form, the sequence is TGTGCCAGCAGCGTAGGAACAGGGGGCAATCAGCCCCAGCATTTT. Its protein is CASSVGTGGNQPQHF.